Shown below are 32 T cell receptor beta chains from a single sample sequenced in a study of Tregs in tolerant kidney transplant recipients. Libraries were prepared by immunoSEQ multiplex PCR; TCRdb keeps only in-frame clonotypes and omits some of them. The table has 100,000 to 150,000 clones, 92% seen once. The material sequenced was CD4+ T cells from blood. These receptors originate from a human donor in good health.

The chain carries TRBV9 and TRBJ1-6, with TRBD1 matching 8 bases. Per the germline V gene, CDR1 is SGDLS and CDR2 is YYNGEE. The CDR3 length is 16 residues. V lost 7 bases and J lost 7; bases outside the gene matches: 13. The CDR3 region is CASGGSGTGGNSPLHF. The CDR3 DNA is TGTGCCAGCGGTGGGTCGGGAACAGGGGGAAATTCACCCCTCCACTTT. Based on the CDR3 plus reference TRBV9 and TRBJ1-6, the full variable domain is DSGVTQTPKHLITATGQRVTLRCSPRSGDLSVYWYQQSLDQGLQFLIQYYNGEERAKGNILERFSAQQFPDLHSELNLSSLELGDSALYFCASGGSGTGGNSPLHFGNGTRLTVT.

V usage is TRBV29-1 and J usage is TRBJ2-3; D is perhaps TRBD1 (5 bases). Germline V lookup: CDR1 SQVTM, CDR2 ANQGSEA. The CDR3 sequence is 15 residues long. Trimming cost V 2 bases and J 2 bases, with 14 bases left between them. The chain's CDR3 is CSVEPRTRDTDTQYF. CDR3 nucleotides: TGCAGCGTTGAACCCCGGACAAGGGACACAGATACGCAGTATTTT.

The V gene is TRBV2, the J gene TRBJ2-1; 8 bases align to TRBD1. Germline CDR1 reads SNHLY; CDR2 reads FYNNEI. J was trimmed by 5 bases and V by 9 bases; bases with no gene match: 6. This CDR3 region has 13 residues. The CDR3 sequence: CASNGQGNNEQFF. The CDR3 nucleotides are TGTGCCAGTAATGGACAGGGAAACAATGAGCAGTTCTTC. The full variable domain, rest sourced from reference TRBV2 and TRBJ2-1, is EPEVTQTPSHQVTQMGQEVILRCVPISNHLYFYWYRQILGQKVEFLVSFYNNEISEKSEIFDDQFSVERPDGSNFTLKIRSTKLEDSAMYFCASNGQGNNEQFFGPGTRLTVL.

Details on this clone: The sample contains more than one DNA sequence encoding this CDR3. The rearrangement joins TRBV20-1 to TRBJ1-2; D unresolved. The CDR3 covers 11 residues. V lost 3 bases and J lost 5, with 7 bases in between. CDR1 is DFQATT and CDR2 is SNEGSKA in the germline V gene (reference sequence). The CDR3 sequence: CSASGQYGYTF. CDR3 sequence (DNA): TGCAGTGCTAGTGGCCAGTATGGCTACACCTTC.

This clone has just one count. The chain joins TRBV19 to TRBJ2-7, with 10 bases aligning to TRBD1. CDR3 length: 15 residues. Unmatched junction bases numbered 7, after V lost 4 bases and J lost 4 bases. Germline-derived CDR1 and CDR2 are LNHDA and SQIVND (reference sequence). The CDR3 sequence is CASSTPGQGFYEQYF. CDR3 nucleotides: TGTGCCAGTAGTACGCCGGGACAGGGGTTTTACGAGCAGTACTTC.

The CDR3 bases are TGTGCCAGCGGTGGAGGACGGAACCTTCGAAACACCATATATTTT. Its translation: CASGGGRNLRNTIYF. The V gene is TRBV5-5, the J gene TRBJ1-3; D not certain. Trimming took 7 bases from V and 5 from J, leaving 19 bases between them. CDR1 is SGHKS and CDR2 is YYEKEE in the germline V gene (reference sequence). The CDR3 contains 15 residues.

V and J are TRBV5-1 and TRBJ1-6; D not resolved. This CDR3 region has 16 residues. The ends were cut back, 4 bases at V and 0 bases at J, with 11 bases in the middle. The V gene's germline CDR1 is SGHRS and CDR2 YFSETQ. The CDR3 DNA is TGCGCCAGCAGCAGCGGTGCGAGCTCCTATAATTCACCCCTCCACTTT. It codes for CASSSGASSYNSPLHF.

The V and J genes are TRBV19 and TRBJ2-3, with 9 nucleotides matching TRBD2. This CDR3 has 14 residues. V trimming: 2 bases; J trimming: 5 bases; junction bases outside the gene matches: 2. Germline CDR1 LNHDA, CDR2 SQIVND (reference sequence). The CDR3 sequence is CASSISGRQDTQYF. The CDR3 DNA follows: TGTGCCAGTAGTATAAGCGGGAGGCAAGATACGCAGTATTTT. Full variable domain (remainder filled in from reference TRBV19 and TRBJ2-3): DGGITQSPKYLFRKEGQNVTLSCEQNLNHDAMYWYRQDPGQGLRLIYYSQIVNDFQKGDIAEGYSVSREKKESFPLTVTSAQKNPTAFYLCASSISGRQDTQYFGPGTRLTVL.

Worth noting for this clone: A junction boundary mismatches the germline segment, possibly from a read error. V usage is TRBV7-9 and J usage is TRBJ1-6, with D possibly matching TRBD1 (5 bases). This CDR3 spans 15 amino acids. Germline loops: CDR1 SEHNR, CDR2 FQNEAQ (reference sequence). CDR3 in amino acids: CASSLRDSDNSPLHF. CDR3 sequence (DNA): TGTGCCAGCAGCTTACGGGACTCCGATAATTCACCCCTCCACTTT.

The chain is built from TRBV7-2 and TRBJ2-5; D perhaps matches TRBD2 (5 bases). Germline loops: CDR1 SGHTA, CDR2 FQGNSA. Trimming removed 5 bases from V and 5 bases from J, with 18 bases in between. This CDR3 contains 15 residues. CDR3 in amino acids: CASSPGPGREETQYF. The CDR3, as DNA: TGTGCCAGCAGCCCTGGCCCTGGTAGGGAGGAGACCCAGTACTTC.

The gene calls are TRBV10-3 and TRBJ1-6, with no clear D. The CDR3 length is 12 residues. Trimming removed 0 bases at V and 9 bases at J, with 3 bases between. CDR1 is ENHRY, CDR2 SYGVKD, per germline. Written as DNA, the CDR3 is TGTGCCATCAGTGAGTCCGTTTCACCCCTCCACTTT. Translating it yields CAISESVSPLHF.

This clone was counted once. The CDR3 reads CASRLFRGDPDNEQFF. The CDR3 DNA reads as TGTGCAAGTCGCTTGTTCCGGGGGGACCCGGACAATGAGCAGTTCTTC. V and J are TRBV12-2 and TRBJ2-1; TRBD2 is the table's D call, not checked against the DNA. TRBV12-2 is assigned pseudogene status. The length of the CDR3 is 16 residues.

The V gene is TRBV9, the J gene TRBJ2-3, with 11 bases matching TRBD2. The CDR3 runs 17 residues. CDR1 and CDR2 from the germline V gene are SGDLS and YYNGEE. The V segment lost 4 bases and the J segment 6 bases; nucleotides outside the gene matches: 13. CDR3 coding DNA: TGTGCCAGCAGCCGACGGACCACTAGCGGGAGCCGGGATACGCAGTATTTT. This sequence encodes CASSRRTTSGSRDTQYF.

The chain joins TRBV5-4 to TRBJ2-1; 8 bases agree with TRBD1. This CDR3 has 15 residues. The V gene end was trimmed by 4 bases and the J gene end by 2 bases; junction bases not matched to a gene: 5. The germline gives CDR1 SGHNT, CDR2 YYREEE (reference sequence). The CDR3 DNA follows: TGTGCCAGCAGCATTGACAGGGGAACCTACAATGAGCAGTTCTTC. This encodes CASSIDRGTYNEQFF.

The chain carries TRBV30 and TRBJ1-4, with D uncertain. The CDR3 is made up of 13 amino acids. Germline assignment: CDR1 GTSNPN and CDR2 SVGIG (reference sequence). V dropped 3 bases and J dropped 8 bases, with 13 bases sitting between them. CDR3 nucleotide sequence: TGTGCCTGGAGGGGTGGGGTGTTGGAAAAACTGTTTTTT. It encodes CAWRGGVLEKLFF.

The V and J genes are TRBV5-6 and TRBJ1-2, with TRBD1 matching over 10 bases. CDR1 SGHDT and CDR2 YYEEEE come from the germline V gene. With 4 bases clipped from V and 4 bases from J, the junction kept 7 bases outside the gene matches. The CDR3 is made up of 15 amino acids. CDR3: CASSAPGTGVYGYTF. CDR3 nucleotides: TGTGCCAGCAGCGCTCCCGGGACAGGGGTCTATGGCTACACCTTC.

This rearrangement joins TRBV11-2 to TRBJ2-1; perhaps TRBD1 as D (5 bases). Germline V gene data show CDR1 as SGHAT and CDR2 as FQNNGV. The CDR3 sequence is 13 residues long. V lost 5 bases to trimming and J lost 4 bases, with 9 bases between them. CDR3 sequence reads: CASSPTGYNEQFF. The CDR3 coding sequence is TGTGCCAGCAGCCCCACAGGATACAATGAGCAGTTCTTC.

The V gene is TRBV6-1, the J gene TRBJ2-3; D is unclear. Germline CDR1 and CDR2: MNHNS and SASEGT. This CDR3 is 14 amino acids long. Trimming left V 7 bases short and J 0 bases short, with 11 bases between. CDR3 residues: CASTTATSTDTQYF. CDR3 nucleotides: TGTGCCAGCACGACGGCTACTAGCACAGATACGCAGTATTTT.

J is TRBJ2-2 and V is TRBV14, with unresolved D. The CDR3 contains 17 residues. CDR1 is SGHDN, CDR2 FVKESK, per germline. Trimming shortened V by 0 bases and J by 2 bases, and 13 bases separated the two germline ends. The CDR3 region is CASSQEYGGDNTGELFF. CDR3 coding DNA: TGTGCCAGCAGCCAAGAGTATGGCGGAGACAACACCGGGGAGCTGTTTTTT.

The chain couples TRBV10-1 to TRBJ1-6, with a possible D match to TRBD1 (6 bases). The CDR3 runs to 13 residues. Germline V lookup: CDR1 WNHNN, CDR2 SYGVQD (reference sequence). Between the trimmed V and J ends, which lost 1 base and 14 bases, there was a span of 12 bases. In nucleotides, the CDR3 is TGCGCCAGCAGTGAGTATAGGGGGAGCGCCCTCCACTTT. Translating it yields CASSEYRGSALHF.

V is TRBV19 and J is TRBJ1-2; D is unresolved. The CDR3 spans 16 residues. V lost 10 bases and J 8 bases, leaving 29 bases between the germline ends. Germline lookup yields CDR1 LNHDA and CDR2 SQIVND (reference sequence). CDR3 sequence reads: CAISSLPGSRFQGYTF. CDR3 nucleotides: TGTGCCATCAGCTCGTTACCCGGGTCACGATTCCAAGGCTACACCTTC.

The chain is built from TRBV5-6 and TRBJ1-5; D is possibly TRBD1 (5 bases). Per germline, CDR1 SGHDT and CDR2 YYEEEE. The CDR3 consists of 17 residues. V was trimmed by 1 base and J by 4 bases, leaving 18 bases between them. DNA for the CDR3: TGTGCCAGCAGCTTGTTTGAGTCAGGGATGAGAAATCAGCCCCAGCATTTT. Protein sequence: CASSLFESGMRNQPQHF.

The rearrangement links TRBV12-5 to TRBJ2-5; 9 nucleotides match TRBD2. The CDR3 consists of 22 residues. Per germline, CDR1 LGHNT and CDR2 FRNRAP. V shed 2 bases, J shed 0 bases, and the junction held 22 bases outside the gene matches. This CDR3 reads CASGLPRTVAGAAHQNQETQYF. The CDR3 coding sequence is TGTGCTAGTGGTTTGCCCCGGACGGTAGCGGGGGCCGCTCACCAGAACCAAGAGACCCAGTACTTC. The complete variable domain, with remaining parts taken from reference TRBV12-5 and TRBJ2-5, reads DARVTQTPRHKVTEMGQEVTMRCQPILGHNTVFWYRQTMMQGLELLAYFRNRAPLDDSGMPKDRFSAEMPDATLATLKIQPSEPRDSAVYFCASGLPRTVAGAAHQNQETQYFGPGTRLLVL.

In its sample, this clone was seen once. The chain joins TRBV5-6 to TRBJ2-7; D might be TRBD2 (5 bases). V lost 4 bases to trimming and J lost 3 bases, with 11 bases between them. The CDR3 is 13 residues long. CDR1 and CDR2 from the germline V gene are SGHDT and YYEEEE. CDR3 in DNA: TGTGCCAGCAGCCCGCGGGCCCTCTACGAGCAGTACTTC. As protein: CASSPRALYEQYF. The full variable domain, completed using reference TRBV5-6 and TRBJ2-7, is DAGVTQSPTHLIKTRGQQVTLRCSPKSGHDTVSWYQQALGQGPQFIFQYYEEEERQRGNFPDRFSGHQFPNYSSELNVNALLLGDSALYLCASSPRALYEQYFGPGTRLTVT.

The chain links TRBV23-1 to TRBJ1-2; D ambiguous. Being an ORF, TRBV23-1 has a function that is uncertain. V was cut by 2 bases and J by 6 bases, with 19 bases left in between. The CDR3 contains 16 residues. Here the CDR3 DNA reads TGCGCCAGCAGTCAAACCAATACGAGGGTTTTAGATGGCTACACCTTC. Translating it yields CASSQTNTRVLDGYTF.

The chain uses TRBV19 and TRBJ2-1; D may match TRBD1 or TRBD2 (5 bases each). CDR1 is LNHDA and CDR2 is SQIVND in the germline V gene (reference sequence). The CDR3 spans 19 residues. V was trimmed by 2 bases and J by 1 base, leaving 21 bases between them. The chain's CDR3 is CASSILSVWGTQSYNEQFF. Here the CDR3 DNA reads TGTGCCAGTAGTATACTAAGCGTGTGGGGGACGCAATCCTACAATGAGCAGTTCTTC.

This clone was observed a handful of times. This chain joins TRBV7-8 and TRBJ1-1; weak D call: TRBD1 (5 bases). CDR3 length equals 16 residues. V was cut by 5 bases and J by 5 bases, with 21 bases left in between. Germline CDR1 reads SGHVS; CDR2 reads FQNEAQ. CDR3 residues: CASSLRGQGVSTEAFF. CDR3 nucleotides: TGTGCCAGCAGCCTTAGAGGGCAGGGTGTGAGTACTGAAGCTTTCTTT.

CDR3 sequence reads: CASKIKGRPEKLFF. The DNA of the CDR3 is TGTGCCAGCAAAATCAAGGGGCGCCCGGAAAAACTGTTTTTT. The chain has TRBV6-1 and TRBJ1-4; possible D gene TRBD1, 5 bases. This CDR3 is built from 14 residues. CDR1 is MNHNS, CDR2 SASEGT, per germline. Trimming stripped 7 bases from V and 8 bases from J, with 17 bases between.

The J gene is TRBJ2-5, the V gene TRBV5-1; 9 nucleotides align to TRBD2. The CDR3 contains 15 residues. Germline trimming cut 4 bases from V and 5 bases from J; bases unmatched to any gene: 9. Germline-derived CDR1 and CDR2 are SGHRS and YFSETQ. CDR3: CASSPRVAGAETQYF. As DNA, the CDR3 is TGCGCCAGCAGCCCTCGGGTAGCGGGAGCCGAGACCCAGTACTTC.

V gene TRBV5-4 combines with J gene TRBJ2-7; 7 bases align to TRBD2. This CDR3 has 15 residues. V lost 4 bases to trimming and J lost 4 bases; unmatched junction nucleotides: 11. Germline V gives CDR1 SGHNT, CDR2 YYREEE (reference sequence). CDR3 sequence (DNA): TGTGCCAGCAGCCCGAGCGGGGCACCTGCTTACGAGCAGTACTTC. This sequence encodes CASSPSGAPAYEQYF.

The CDR3 here is CASQPAGTNTGELFF. CDR3 coding DNA: TGCGCCAGCCAACCAGCGGGTACGAACACCGGGGAGCTGTTTTTT. The chain joins TRBV10-1 to TRBJ2-2; D is perhaps TRBD2 (6 bases). Looked up from germline, CDR1 is WNHNN and CDR2 is SYGVQD (reference sequence). The CDR3 contains 15 residues. V lost 8 bases and J lost 0, with 13 bases in between.

V gene TRBV18 combines with J gene TRBJ1-5; 7 positions match TRBD1. This CDR3 is 14 amino acids long. Trimming cost V 3 bases and J 7 bases; bases outside gene matches: 6. From germline, CDR1 is KGHSH and CDR2 LQKENI. CDR3 nucleotides: TGTGCCAGCTCACCGTCCCAGGGGGGCCAGCCCCAGCATTTT. It yields the protein CASSPSQGGQPQHF.